This T cell receptor beta chain stems from a study of vaccination and CD4 T cells after COVID-19. Findings and limits, study-wide: SARS-CoV-2-reactive clonotypes showed a nonsignificant median rise from roughly 21 to 40.

With respect to this clonotype: Its target is not known.

Treatment defined: roughly 10-day PBMC culture with coronavirus spike peptide pools or control peptides (ViraFEST assay). Those CD4+ T cells from the unexposed donor predate the COVID-19 pandemic (2011-2018). Per-well cultures of 1.5 million to 2.5 million PBMCs received 9 to 10 IU/ml IL-2 and 8.5 to 10 ug/ml peptide pools. Four cold-coronavirus spikes, along with SARS-CoV-2 S/N, were used to probe unexposed-donor CD4+ T cells, cells permitting. The CDR3 runs to 16 residues. Trimming cost V 3 bases and J 0 bases, with 12 bases left between them. Germline V gene lookup returns CDR1 LNHNV and CDR2 YYDKDF (reference sequence). An Oncomine TCR Beta short-read assay was used to sequence the DNA from cultured CD4+ T cells. MiXCR, run by TCRdb on the PCR reads, gives a single entry per CDR3 protein. The top ten hold around 30% of the sample, which has thousands of distinct CDR3 sequences, approximately 40% seen once.

V gene TRBV15 combines with J gene TRBJ1-3; tentatively, D is TRBD1 (6 bases). This sequence originates from a human donor in good health. The sample consisted of CD4+ T cells from blood, cultured in vitro. The CDR3 DNA reads TGTGCCACCAGCAGTTTCGGCAGGGGCTCTGGAAACACCATATATTTT. The encoded protein is CATSSFGRGSGNTIYF.